This TCR beta chain was captured in a study of blood T cell repertoires in COVID-19 (TCRdb year 2020). Background for the entire study: Samples covering the acute and convalescent phases of COVID-19 were provided by collaborators in the United States, Italy and Spain. The prospective study material was composed of cDNA or gDNA derived from T cells, B-cell-depleted T cells, or PBMCs. Subjects who had been exposed to COVID-19, were actively infected with it, or had recovered from it provided the deeply sampled blood TCRbeta repertoires that made up the dataset. The repertoires were released in a freely available public database intended as a resource for research on the immune response to SARS-CoV-2. The samples were drawn from two sources: the first 160 participants of the ongoing ImmuneRACE study, and fewer than 1,500 subjects contributed by 6 global collaborators. A de-identified subject ID, COVID-19 status, age in years and sex were almost always included in the sample metadata. Where available, HLA class I and class II types were obtained from metadata supplied by the sample provider rather than from assay-based typing.

Participants in the prospective study were enrolled through a virtual design, were aged roughly 18 to 100 years, and lived in fewer than 30 United States geographic areas. Cohort assignment in the prospective study relied on participant-reported clinical history from a screening survey and a study questionnaire. Recovered participants in ImmuneRACE Cohort 3 were defined as having two consecutive negative NP/OP PCR tests, clearance from a healthcare professional, or resolution of symptoms. Mobile phlebotomists in the prospective study collected whole blood, serum and a nasopharyngeal or oropharyngeal swab from every participant. Participants in the prospective study had the option to provide additional blood draws and questionnaires over an approximately 2-month period. Before DNA extraction, blood samples from the prospective study were shipped at room temperature or frozen. There are 14 amino acids in the CDR3, from cysteine to phenylalanine inclusive. CDR3 DNA is the only sequence kept; it has 42 bases, read in frame from the first base. According to the germline V gene, CDR1 reads SGHNT and CDR2 reads YENEEA. Unmatched junction bases come to 1, with V trimmed by 2 bases and J by 0 bases.

What the work shows at the level of the full study, not this receptor alone: How much clinical and demographic metadata was included differed by source and by participant, and the metadata was provided uncurated.

As for this clone: No cognate antigen has been identified for it. The record has no base qualities; no much larger clone is one base away.

The immunoSEQ Assay, a bias-controlled multiplex PCR, was used to amplify TCRbeta CDR3 regions from genomic DNA. The original methods were these. The number of nucleated cells in each sample was estimated from the amplification of reference gene primers within the assay. To quantify the absolute abundance of each unique TCRbeta CDR3 rearrangement, sequence reads were collapsed and filtered. Productive Simpson clonality was computed per sample as the square root of Simpson's diversity index over productive rearrangements. In its TCRdb copy, this immuneACCESS table keeps in-frame sequences only and misses some clones. Where compared with another copy, unresolved V genes explain less than half of these, and the others have no known cause. That table gives V, J and clone size, and the DNA gave D and trimming. Recorded for this sample are 260,000 or so clones; about 85% of them occurred a single time. The ten largest clonotypes hold about 2.7% of the sample.

What was sequenced was PBMCs or T cells enriched from blood (not recorded which). The clonotype originates from a woman in her forties or fifties who had recovered from COVID-19. The chain employs TRBV11-3 and TRBJ2-7; the junction holds 7 bases that match TRBD1. CDR3 sequence: CASSLNRGSYEQYF. DNA sequence: TGTGCCAGCAGCTTAAACAGGGGCTCCTACGAGCAGTACTTC.